The 21 T cell receptor beta chains given below trace back to one sample, sequenced in a study of metastatic and nonmetastatic thyroid tumors. Every patient was untreated before thyroid surgery. TCRdb recomputed clones from the PCR reads via MiXCR. The repertoire includes 15,000 to 20,000 clones, 13% of them detected once, and approximately 30% sits in the top ten. Sequenced: blood. The receptors stem from a female donor with papillary thyroid cancer or a benign thyroid nodule (not recorded which). Some clones in this sample may be carry-over from other donors' samples.

To note about this clone: This specimen includes other DNA sequences encoding the same CDR3. V usage is TRBV7-6 and J usage is TRBJ1-6; D gene ambiguous. CDR1 and CDR2 from the germline V gene are SGHVS and FNYEAQ. The CDR3 contains 13 residues. Trimming removed 6 bases at V and 8 bases at J, with 11 bases between. In nucleotides, the CDR3 is TGTGCCAGCAGTCCTGAGTGGGATTCACCCCTCCACTTT. Residues: CASSPEWDSPLHF. Drawing the rest from reference TRBV7-6 and TRBJ1-6, the complete variable domain is GAGVSQSPRYKVTKRGQDVALRCDPISGHVSLYWYRQALGQGPEFLTYFNYEAQQDKSGLPNDRFSAERPEGSISTLTIQRTEQRDSAMYRCASSPEWDSPLHFGNGTRLTVT.

The chain combines TRBV6-7 with TRBJ1-6; tentative D call: TRBD1 (5 bases). TRBV6-7 carries the ORF label, with uncertain function. The CDR3 sequence is 20 residues long. Trimming left V 0 bases short and J 4 bases short, with 22 bases between. The CDR3 loop is CASSYSSLLVCGGYNSPLHF. CDR3 nucleotide sequence: TGTGCCAGCAGTTACTCGAGTCTTCTCGTGTGCGGGGGATATAATTCACCCCTCCACTTT.

At least ten counts were recorded for this clone. The J gene is TRBJ2-7, the V gene TRBV6-1; 9 nucleotides line up with TRBD2. CDR1 MNHNS and CDR2 SASEGT come from the germline V gene. The CDR3 spans 15 residues. The J segment lost 5 bases and the V segment lost 6 bases, leaving 11 bases of the junction unmatched. The CDR3 is CASRSRTSDLNEQYF. Written as DNA, the CDR3 is TGTGCCAGCAGATCCCGGACTAGCGATCTTAACGAGCAGTACTTC.

The chain joins TRBV19 to TRBJ1-2; D uncertain. Germline values: CDR1 LNHDA, CDR2 SQIVND (reference sequence). V lost 3 bases, J lost 0 bases, and 8 bases lay in between. The CDR3 length is 14 residues. The CDR3 DNA is TGTGCCAGTAGTATCCCCCCTGCTAACTATGGCTACACCTTC. It encodes CASSIPPANYGYTF.

This clone showed up many times. This chain joins TRBV7-2 and TRBJ1-2; D not certain. Germline V CDR1 and CDR2: SGHTA, FQGNSA. This CDR3 contains 15 residues. Trimming left V 1 base short and J 1 base short, with 10 bases between. CDR3 loop: CASSLGSDYNYGYTF. DNA for the CDR3: TGTGCCAGCAGCTTAGGTTCAGATTATAACTATGGCTACACCTTC.

The chain is built from TRBV5-1 and TRBJ2-3; possibly TRBD1 or TRBD2 for D (5 bases each). The CDR3 runs to 14 residues. The germline CDR1 and CDR2 sequences are SGHRS and YFSETQ. V was trimmed by 5 bases and J by 10 bases, leaving 20 bases between them. CDR3 DNA: TGCGCCAGCAGTGCCGGGACGAGCGATCATGCGCAGTATTTT. Translated: CASSAGTSDHAQYF.

Many counts were recorded for this clone. The chain carries TRBV20-1 and TRBJ1-5; D uncertain. This CDR3 contains 15 residues. Looked up from germline, CDR1 is DFQATT and CDR2 is SNEGSKA (reference sequence). The ends were cut back, 0 bases at V and 5 bases at J, with 14 bases in the middle. The CDR3 region has the DNA TGCAGTGCTAGAGATGGCCAGACGGTAGATCAGCCCCAGCATTTT. Translating gives CSARDGQTVDQPQHF.

A few counts support this clone. Possible read error: a much larger clone is one base away. Other DNA sequences in the same sample also yield this CDR3. The chain combines TRBV24-1 with TRBJ2-2; a weak D match, TRBD1 (5 bases). Germline V CDR1 and CDR2: KGHDR, SFDVKD. Trimming removed 7 bases from V and 2 bases from J, with 10 bases in between. The CDR3 contains 14 residues. Here the CDR3 reads CATRGQANTGELFF. CDR3 nucleotides: TGTGCCACCAGAGGACAAGCTAACACCGGGGAGCTGTTTTTT.

This rearrangement joins TRBV2 to TRBJ2-1; TRBD2 matches 8 bases. The CDR3 runs 17 residues. CDR1 and CDR2 from the germline V gene are SNHLY and FYNNEI. The V gene end was trimmed by 1 base and the J gene end by 6 bases; junction bases not matched to a gene: 11. The CDR3 nucleotides read TGTGCCAGCAGTGAAGGGCTAGCGGGCCCCTCTGTCAATGAGCAGTTCTTC. This sequence encodes CASSEGLAGPSVNEQFF.

This clone was detected many times. V and J are TRBV5-1 and TRBJ2-1, with D unresolved. This CDR3 has 12 residues. Trimming took off 1 base at V and 6 bases at J, with 5 bases between the two ends. Germline V gives CDR1 SGHRS, CDR2 YFSETQ. The CDR3 bases are TGCGCCAGCAGCTTGATTAGCAATGAGCAGTTCTTC. Its translation: CASSLISNEQFF. The complete variable domain, with remaining parts taken from reference TRBV5-1 and TRBJ2-1, reads KAGVTQTPRYLIKTRGQQVTLSCSPISGHRSVSWYQQTPGQGLQFLFEYFSETQRNKGNFPGRFSGRQFSNSRSEMNVSTLELGDSALYLCASSLISNEQFFGPGTRLTVL.

At least ten counts were recorded for this clone. The chain combines TRBV10-3 with TRBJ1-5; a weak D match, TRBD1 (6 bases). Between the trimmed V and J ends, which lost 10 bases and 4 bases, there was a span of 14 bases. Germline V lookup: CDR1 ENHRY, CDR2 SYGVKD. This CDR3 has 13 residues. CDR3 amino acids: CASGGLGNQPQHF. CDR3 sequence (DNA): TGTGCCAGTGGGGGGCTAGGAAATCAGCCCCAGCATTTT.

This sequence joins TRBV11-2 and TRBJ2-7, with TRBD1 as a possible D gene (6 bases). The CDR3 spans 13 residues. From germline, CDR1 is SGHAT and CDR2 FQNNGV. V lost 4 bases and J lost 7, with 14 bases in between. CDR3 region: CASSSGTLFEQYF. The DNA for the CDR3 is TGTGCCAGCAGCTCCGGGACACTTTTTGAGCAGTACTTC.

Ten or more counts support this clone. This chain uses TRBV7-9 with TRBJ1-2; a possible D gene is TRBD1 (5 bases). The germline V and J ends were trimmed by 6 bases and 5 bases, with 19 bases remaining between them. Looked up from germline, CDR1 is SEHNR and CDR2 is FQNEAQ (reference sequence). This CDR3 region has 15 residues. DNA of the CDR3: TGTGCCAGCAGAATACAGGAGGCGGAGGGATATGGCTACACCTTC. Its translation: CASRIQEAEGYGYTF.

By proportion, this clone is medium-sized. The chain joins TRBV15 to TRBJ1-2; D ambiguous. Trimming stripped 0 bases from V and 4 bases from J, with 9 bases between. CDR1 and CDR2 from the germline V gene are LNHNV and YYDKDF (reference sequence). The length of the CDR3 is 14 residues. The CDR3 here is CATSRDRAGYGYTF. CDR3 in DNA: TGTGCCACCAGCAGAGATCGCGCGGGCTATGGCTACACCTTC.

This clone was detected only once. V and J are TRBV20-1 and TRBJ2-7, with a possible D match to TRBD1 (5 bases). From germline, CDR1 is DFQATT and CDR2 SNEGSKA (reference sequence). The CDR3 totals 11 residues. Trimming took off 3 bases at V and 5 bases at J, with 8 bases between the two ends. The CDR3 DNA follows: TGCAGTGCTAGGGGCAGGGACGAGCAGTACTTC. Encoded protein: CSARGRDEQYF.

In its sample, this clone ranks as large. Within the sample, other DNA sequences also encode this same CDR3. This chain uses TRBV4-1 with TRBJ1-4, with D tentatively TRBD1 (6 bases). The CDR3 consists of 15 residues. Germline CDR1 MGHRA, CDR2 YSYEKL. Trimming pared 4 bases from V and 2 bases from J, leaving 11 bases between. CDR3 nucleotide sequence: TGCGCCAGCAGCCGACGACAGGAGACTAATGAAAAACTGTTTTTT. Translated: CASSRRQETNEKLFF.

This clone was recorded many times. V and J are TRBV7-8 and TRBJ2-3; D call uncertain. V lost 1 base and J 5 bases, leaving 7 bases between the germline ends. The CDR3 spans 13 residues. Per the germline V gene, CDR1 is SGHVS and CDR2 is FQNEAQ. The CDR3: CASSLERRDTQYF. The CDR3 nucleotides read TGTGCCAGCAGCTTAGAGCGAAGAGATACGCAGTATTTT.

A note on this clone: A read error may account for a junction end that differs from germline. This chain uses TRBV12-3 or TRBV12-4 with TRBJ2-1, with D possibly TRBD2 on 5 matching bases. CDR3 length: 16 amino acids. The CDR3 loop is CASSFWKGSSYSEQFF. For the CDR3, the DNA is TGTGCCAGCAGTTTCTGGAAAGGGAGCTCCTACAGTGAGCAGTTCTTC.

This clone has ten or more counts. The chain links TRBV4-2 to TRBJ2-3; D possibly corresponds to TRBD2 (5 bases). Germline assignment: CDR1 LGHNA and CDR2 YNFKEQ. V was clipped by 3 bases and J by 6 bases, with 7 bases between them. This CDR3 is 12 amino acids long. The CDR3 region has the DNA TGTGCCAGCAGCCACAGCGGCGATACGCAGTATTTT. It yields the protein CASSHSGDTQYF.

This clone was seen at least ten times. A read error is possible here, since a much larger clone lies one base away. This CDR3 is also generated by other DNA sequences in the sample. The rearrangement links TRBV19 to TRBJ2-1, with a tentative D call TRBD2 (5 bases). Between the trimmed V and J ends, which lost 0 bases and 0 bases, there was a span of 15 bases. Germline CDR1 LNHDA, CDR2 SQIVND (reference sequence). The CDR3 is 18 residues long. In DNA form, the CDR3 reads TGTGCCAGTAGTATAGAAGGGTCTTCGGGGAGCTCCTACAATGAGCAGTTCTTC. Protein product: CASSIEGSSGSSYNEQFF.

The chain uses TRBV5-1 and TRBJ1-1, with 10 bases matching TRBD1. Germline values: CDR1 SGHRS, CDR2 YFSETQ. The CDR3 runs 16 residues. V was clipped by 4 bases and J by 0 bases; unmatched bases: 6. The CDR3, as DNA: TGCGCCAGCAGCGTCCGACAGGGGGCGATGAACACTGAAGCTTTCTTT. It encodes CASSVRQGAMNTEAFF. Variable domain in full (rest from reference TRBV5-1 and TRBJ1-1): KAGVTQTPRYLIKTRGQQVTLSCSPISGHRSVSWYQQTPGQGLQFLFEYFSETQRNKGNFPGRFSGRQFSNSRSEMNVSTLELGDSALYLCASSVRQGAMNTEAFFGQGTRLTVV.